Following are 16 T cell receptor beta chains from one sample sequenced in a study of blood T cells in healthy people across ages. Next came a second PCR, run for roughly 6 to 11 cycles, which used a sample-barcoded 5' primer along with a J-beta primer mix. TCRdb itself ran the 5' RACE reads through MiXCR, one entry per CDR3 protein. This sample has 600,000 or so distinct CDR3 sequences, with 20% to 25% found just once. The sequenced sample was blood. The origin of the receptors is a man in his 70s in good health.

This clonotype was detected once. CDR3 sequence (DNA): TGTGCCAGCAGCCTGGGGAGGGCAGCAAATCAAGAGACCCAGTACTTC. This translates into CASSLGRAANQETQYF. This chain uses TRBV3-1 with TRBJ2-5; TRBD2 matches at 7 bases. CDR3 length: 16 amino acids. Looked up from germline, CDR1 is LGHDT and CDR2 is YNNKEL (reference sequence). The V and J ends lost 4 bases and 2 bases, in that order; junction bases with no gene match: 10.

The chain recombines TRBV29-1 with TRBJ2-7; D is unresolved. Trimming stripped 7 bases from V and 1 base from J, with 11 bases between. The germline CDR1 and CDR2 sequences are SQVTM and ANQGSEA. This CDR3 has 12 amino acids. CDR3 nucleotide sequence: TGCAGCGCCCTCTTGGGGTCCTACGAGCAGTACTTC. Amino acids: CSALLGSYEQYF.

The rearrangement uses TRBV28 and TRBJ2-5; TRBD2 aligns across 8 bases. The J call may be wrong; the DNA end is better matched by TRBJ2-7. The CDR3 is 14 amino acids. The germline V gene encodes CDR1 MDHEN and CDR2 SYDVKM. The CDR3 coding sequence is TGTGCCAGCAGTTCAGTTAGCGGGACTTACGAGCAGTACTTC. Translating gives CASSSVSGTYEQYF.

This clonotype was observed a few times. The V gene is TRBV28, the J gene TRBJ2-3; tentative D call: TRBD2 (6 bases). This CDR3 spans 17 amino acids. The V and J ends lost 7 bases and 0 bases respectively, with 20 bases between them. The germline V gene encodes CDR1 MDHEN and CDR2 SYDVKM. The CDR3: CASTPPGLAYSTDTQYF. CDR3 DNA sequence: TGTGCCAGCACTCCACCGGGACTCGCTTACAGCACAGATACGCAGTATTTT.

This clonotype showed up just a few times. The chain combines TRBV7-2 with TRBJ2-5, with TRBD1 matching over 9 bases. The end of the DNA fits TRBJ2-7 better, so the J call may be wrong. Germline V gene data show CDR1 as SGHTA and CDR2 as FQGNSA. This CDR3 has 15 residues. CDR3 DNA sequence: TGTGCCAGCAGCTCGAGGGGACAGGGTACCCACGAGCAGTACTTC. Translating gives CASSSRGQGTHEQYF.

The chain uses TRBV28 and TRBJ2-5, with TRBD2 matching over 8 bases. The DNA end favors TRBJ2-7, so the J call may be wrong. The germline CDR1 and CDR2 sequences are MDHEN and SYDVKM. The CDR3 spans 14 residues. In DNA form, the CDR3 reads TGTGCCAGCACCCCGCGGGGGGTTTACTACGAGCAGTACTTC. This gives the protein CASTPRGVYYEQYF.

This clonotype has more than one count but fewer than ten. The chain uses TRBV6-1 and TRBJ1-4; D not certain. Germline CDR1 and CDR2: MNHNS and SASEGT. Deletions cut 4 bases from V and 0 bases from J, with 9 bases between. CDR3 length: 15 residues. Here the CDR3 DNA reads TGTGCCAGCAGTGCTTTAGGACCAACTAATGAAAAACTGTTTTTT. This encodes CASSALGPTNEKLFF.

In its sample, this clonotype was seen a few times. The junction shows a germline mismatch at one end, possibly a read error. The chain has TRBV2 and TRBJ2-2; D may be TRBD1 or TRBD2 (6 bases each). This CDR3 is built from 14 residues. Germline CDR1 reads SNHLY; CDR2 reads FYNNEI. The CDR3 DNA sequence: TGTGCCAGCACCCCACGAAGGGACACCGGGGGGCTGTTTTTT. Translating it yields CASTPRRDTGGLFF.

V usage is TRBV10-3 and J usage is TRBJ1-5; D gene uncertain. This CDR3 is 15 amino acids long. Germline CDR1 is ENHRY and CDR2 is SYGVKD. Trimming removed 0 bases at V and 0 bases at J, with 6 bases between. In DNA form, the CDR3 reads TGTGCCATCAGTGAGTCTCGGGTTAGCAATCAGCCCCAGCATTTT. It translates to CAISESRVSNQPQHF.

The rearrangement links TRBV7-6 to TRBJ2-2; unclear D gene. V lost 2 bases, J lost 0 bases, and 7 bases lay in between. Germline V gene lookup returns CDR1 SGHVS and CDR2 FNYEAQ. The CDR3 is made up of 15 amino acids. The CDR3 DNA follows: TGTGCCAGCAGCTTACGGCCAACGAACACCGGGGAGCTGTTTTTT. Protein: CASSLRPTNTGELFF. The whole variable domain, remainder taken from reference TRBV7-6 and TRBJ2-2, is GAGVSQSPRYKVTKRGQDVALRCDPISGHVSLYWYRQALGQGPEFLTYFNYEAQQDKSGLPNDRFSAERPEGSISTLTIQRTEQRDSAMYRCASSLRPTNTGELFFGEGSRLTVL.

J is TRBJ2-1 and V is TRBV20-1, with 8 bases lining up with TRBD2. Germline trimming cut 7 bases from V and 3 bases from J; bases unmatched to any gene: 8. The germline gives CDR1 DFQATT, CDR2 SNEGSKA (reference sequence). This CDR3 has 14 amino acids. DNA of the CDR3: TGCAGTGGCAGCCGCCTAGCGGGCTACAATGAGCAGTTCTTC. Its translation: CSGSRLAGYNEQFF.

This clonotype appeared a few times. The rearrangement links TRBV6-1 to TRBJ2-7; the match to TRBD2 covers 13 bases. Trimming at V came to 7 bases and at J to 5 bases, leaving 11 bases not matched to a gene. This CDR3 comprises 16 residues. Looked up from germline, CDR1 is MNHNS and CDR2 is SASEGT. CDR3 sequence reads: CASTWRLAGGLNEQYF. In nucleotides, the CDR3 is TGTGCCAGCACGTGGAGACTAGCGGGAGGACTTAACGAGCAGTACTTC.

This clonotype was picked up a small number of times. V is TRBV20-1 and J is TRBJ2-5, with 11 bases matching TRBD2. Germline V gene sequence: CDR1 DFQATT, CDR2 SNEGSKA (reference sequence). J was trimmed by 5 bases and V by 5 bases; bases with no gene match: 22. The CDR3 is made up of 19 amino acids. CDR3: CSAPTNAFIAGGPSETQYF. Written as DNA, the CDR3 is TGCAGTGCTCCTACCAACGCCTTTATAGCGGGAGGGCCCTCGGAGACCCAGTACTTC.

This chain joins TRBV6-6 and TRBJ1-6, with a possible D match to TRBD1 (6 bases). This CDR3 region has 15 residues. Germline lookup yields CDR1 MNHNY and CDR2 SVGAGI (reference sequence). The V end lost 2 bases, the J end lost 3 bases, and 8 bases lay between the germline ends. CDR3 protein: CASSYQDSYNSPLHF. In DNA form, the CDR3 reads TGTGCCAGCAGTTACCAGGACAGCTATAATTCACCCCTCCACTTT.

This clonotype was detected a few times. The junction departs from the called germline gene at one end, perhaps through a read error. The chain has TRBV2 and TRBJ1-1; possibly TRBD1 for D (6 bases). The CDR3 contains 14 residues. From germline, CDR1 is SNHLY and CDR2 FYNNEI. DNA of the CDR3: TGTTCCAGCAGTACCTACACAGGGTTCACTGAAGCTTTCTTT. Encoded protein: CSSSTYTGFTEAFF.

The chain uses TRBV14 and TRBJ2-5; 8 positions match TRBD2. The J call is uncertain, as TRBJ2-1 better fits the DNA end. The CDR3 covers 13 residues. In germline, CDR1 is SGHDN, CDR2 FVKESK. The CDR3 DNA sequence: TGTGCCAGCAGCCAACAGGCGGGAGGTGAGCAGTTCTTC. This translates into CASSQQAGGEQFF.